This entry lists 13 T cell receptor beta chains sequenced from one sample in a study of OX40 agonist ivuxolimab in advanced cancers. The data were produced by immunoSEQ multiplex PCR, yet TCRdb's version contains in-frame clones alone and is incomplete. The table has about 16,000 clones, around 83% seen once. This specimen consisted of CD4+ or CD8+ T cells sorted from blood, obtained in a trial of the OX40 agonist ivuxolimab. The receptors were sampled from an adult with an advanced solid tumor such as melanoma, head and neck, liver or kidney cancer.

The chain carries TRBV29-1 and TRBJ2-5; perhaps TRBD2 as D (6 bases). CDR1 is SQVTM, CDR2 ANQGSEA, per germline. CDR3 length: 13 amino acids. The V and J ends lost 4 bases and 4 bases respectively, with 13 bases between them. The CDR3 sequence: CSVAAGIGETQYF. The DNA of the CDR3 is TGCAGCGTTGCCGCGGGAATCGGAGAGACCCAGTACTTC.

The chain carries TRBV19 and TRBJ2-3; D is tentatively TRBD1 or TRBD2 (6 bases each). Germline V gives CDR1 LNHDA, CDR2 SQIVND (reference sequence). This CDR3 contains 14 residues. V lost 1 base, J lost 4 bases, and 9 bases lay in between. In nucleotides, the CDR3 is TGTGCCAGTAGTATAGCGGGGGCCCCAGATACGCAGTATTTT. It translates to CASSIAGAPDTQYF.

V is TRBV5-1 and J is TRBJ1-2; D is uncertain. V gave up 4 bases and J gave up 5 bases, with 9 bases separating them. CDR3 size: 12 residues. The germline CDR1 and CDR2 sequences are SGHRS and YFSETQ. CDR3 DNA sequence: TGCGCCAGCAGCGAGGGAAGATATGGCTACACCTTC. Its translation: CASSEGRYGYTF.

This rearrangement joins TRBV15 to TRBJ1-3; a weak D match, TRBD1 (5 bases). Germline lookup yields CDR1 LNHNV and CDR2 YYDKDF (reference sequence). The CDR3 runs to 14 residues. Trimming took 8 bases from V and 2 from J, leaving 13 bases between them. CDR3 DNA sequence: TGTGCCACCTCAGACCCAGGGCCTGGAAACACCATATATTTT. This sequence encodes CATSDPGPGNTIYF.

The J gene is TRBJ2-5, the V gene TRBV5-4, with a possible D match to TRBD2 (7 bases). The CDR3 contains 15 residues. CDR1 and CDR2 (germline): SGHNT, YYREEE (reference sequence). Trimming stripped 1 base from V and 3 bases from J, with 13 bases between. CDR3 sequence reads: CASSLKRGAKETQYF. The CDR3 nucleotides are TGTGCCAGCAGCTTGAAACGGGGGGCGAAAGAGACCCAGTACTTC.

The chain combines TRBV27 with TRBJ1-2; D perhaps matches TRBD1 (5 bases). The CDR3 length is 15 residues. Trimming pared 0 bases from V and 4 bases from J, leaving 12 bases between. From germline, CDR1 is MNHEY and CDR2 SMNVEV (reference sequence). DNA for the CDR3: TGTGCCAGCAGTTTATCGATTAGGGGAGGCTATGGCTACACCTTC. Residues: CASSLSIRGGYGYTF.

The chain recombines TRBV2 with TRBJ2-5; 8 positions agree with TRBD2. CDR1 SNHLY and CDR2 FYNNEI come from the germline V gene. V lost 7 bases and J lost 5; bases outside the gene matches: 6. This CDR3 is 13 amino acids long. CDR3 DNA: TGTGCCAGCAAGGCGGGGGGTGCGGAGACCCAGTACTTC. Its translation: CASKAGGAETQYF. Together with reference TRBV2 and TRBJ2-5, the CDR3 gives the full variable domain: EPEVTQTPSHQVTQMGQEVILRCVPISNHLYFYWYRQILGQKVEFLVSFYNNEISEKSEIFDDQFSVERPDGSNFTLKIRSTKLEDSAMYFCASKAGGAETQYFGPGTRLLVL.

V and J are TRBV27 and TRBJ2-7; D remains ambiguous. V dropped 10 bases and J dropped 2 bases, with 24 bases sitting between them. The CDR3 sequence is 16 residues long. In germline, CDR1 is MNHEY, CDR2 SMNVEV (reference sequence). CDR3 residues: CANPPPFGELTYEQYF. Written as DNA, the CDR3 is TGTGCCAACCCTCCCCCCTTTGGTGAGCTTACCTACGAGCAGTACTTC.

This clone came up a few times. V gene TRBV28 combines with J gene TRBJ1-1; perhaps TRBD1 as D (5 bases). V was cut by 6 bases and J by 4 bases, with 9 bases left in between. The CDR3 loop spans 12 amino acids. Germline lookup yields CDR1 MDHEN and CDR2 SYDVKM. The CDR3 DNA is TGTGCCAGCAGGGGGGGGACCACTGAAGCTTTCTTT. Its protein product is CASRGGTTEAFF.

This clone turned up a few times. The rearrangement uses TRBV19 and TRBJ2-3, with a possible D match to TRBD1 (5 bases). Trimming shortened V by 3 bases and J by 2 bases, and 18 bases separated the two germline ends. The CDR3 is made up of 17 amino acids. Looked up from germline, CDR1 is LNHDA and CDR2 is SQIVND (reference sequence). This chain's CDR3 is CASSIGVGRPNTDTQYF. The DNA of the CDR3 is TGTGCCAGTAGTATTGGAGTGGGGCGGCCTAACACAGATACGCAGTATTTT.

The chain employs TRBV2 and TRBJ2-7; D is uncertain. CDR3 length: 15 residues. Germline V CDR1 and CDR2: SNHLY, FYNNEI. The germline V and J ends were trimmed by 4 bases and 0 bases, with 13 bases remaining between them. CDR3 in amino acids: CASSVVLGLSYEQYF. The CDR3 DNA sequence: TGTGCCAGCAGTGTAGTGCTGGGCCTCTCCTACGAGCAGTACTTC.

The chain combines TRBV19 with TRBJ2-5; D call uncertain. The CDR3 totals 8 residues. CDR1 LNHDA and CDR2 SQIVND come from the germline V gene (reference sequence). The V and J ends lost 3 bases and 12 bases respectively, with 2 bases between them. CDR3 residues: CASSIKYF. In DNA form, the CDR3 reads TGTGCCAGTAGTATTAAGTACTTC.

The CDR3 coding sequence is TGTGCCAGCAGTTTACCTGCTATGGGGACAGGGGGATACAATGAGCAGTTCTTC. Protein: CASSLPAMGTGGYNEQFF. This chain links TRBV28 with TRBJ2-1; 11 bases are a match to TRBD1. There are 18 residues in the CDR3. Trimming cost V 2 bases and J 4 bases; bases outside gene matches: 10. Germline V gene lookup returns CDR1 MDHEN and CDR2 SYDVKM.